This record concerns one T cell receptor (beta chain) sequence. What it binds is not known. TCR libraries each used around 3.5 ug of total RNA. Each of TCRalpha and TCRbeta cDNA went through two nested PCRs, lasting 16 and 9 cycles. After re-calling the 5' RACE reads, TCRdb lists one entry per CDR3 protein, DNA absent. The sample data list 400,000 to 500,000 distinct CDR3 sequences. The sample is drawn from a study of monozygotic twins with inflammatory bowel disease. General observations from the study: IBD patients had lower TCRbeta diversity (inverse Simpson) than healthy co-twins.

Blood samples of less than 3 ml were drawn from every donor. The CDR3 has 12 residues. Germline CDR1 MNHEY, CDR2 SVGAGI. The genes are TRBV6-5 and TRBJ2-1; no DNA is available, so the TRBD1 call from TCRdb remains unchecked. The material sequenced was blood. This TCR was sampled from a human donor with ulcerative colitis or Crohn's disease, or a healthy co-twin of an affected twin (not recorded which). CDR3 residues: CASSYGRSEQFF.